This record concerns one TCR beta chain sequence. Its antigen remains unknown. These data originate in a study of human T cells and chemical hapten exposure. In the study overall: Per-sample TCR yield variability stemmed mainly from small pooled library volume differences. Overall study results and limits: Patch test score was positively correlated with the counts of TCRs that had expanded at PT1.

Described time point: patch test 3, about 24 weeks after DPC sensitization. The treatment denotes: therapeutic diphenylcyclopropenone sensitization with weekly scalp DPC. Each CDR3 protein is one row after TCRdb ran MiXCR on the RACE reads. This table has more than 95,000 distinct CDR3 sequences, roughly a quarter appearing once. With 1 base removed from V and 5 bases from J, the gap between germline ends came to 9 bases. Germline-derived CDR1 and CDR2 are GTSNPN and SVGIG (reference sequence). This CDR3 comprises 13 residues. The rearrangement joins TRBV30 to TRBJ1-5; D remains unclear. Sequenced here: whole blood, sampled in connection with sensitization to the hapten diphenylcyclopropenone (DPC). This TCR was recovered from a man aged 35 to 55 with alopecia areata. Some clones in this sample may be carry-over from other donors' samples. The CDR3 here is CAWSGGRDQPQHF. CDR3 nucleotide sequence: TGTGCCTGGAGTGGCGGGCGGGATCAGCCCCAGCATTTT.